This T cell receptor beta chain emerged from a study of control samples from healthy donors and cancer patients. This clone was found once. TCRdb's copy holds only in-frame clones and misses some; the assay was immunoSEQ multiplex PCR. The repertoire holds approximately 74,000 clones, with approximately 94% as singletons. This CDR3 has 14 amino acids. The germline V gene encodes CDR1 SGHDN and CDR2 FVKESK. V was pared by 3 bases and J by 12 bases, with 18 bases between. The chain combines TRBV14 with TRBJ2-1, with D perhaps TRBD1 or TRBD2 (6 bases each). This clonotype was obtained from a woman in her thirties in good health. Sequenced sample: blood. As DNA, the CDR3 is TGTGCCAGCAGCCACTCCGAAGGGGGGCCGGGGCAGTTCTTC. Translating it yields CASSHSEGGPGQFF.